These T cell receptor beta chains were read from a single sample in a study of blood T cell repertoires in COVID-19. Only in-frame clones appear in the TCRdb table, and some are missing; sequencing was by immunoSEQ multiplex PCR. Of about 72,000 clones listed, 82% are singletons. The sequenced sample consisted of peripheral blood. These receptor sequences come from a human donor in a cohort sampled during active COVID-19. CDR3s include the opening cysteine and the closing phenylalanine or tryptophan. The order of the fields is CDR3 length, V gene, J gene, D gene, clone size, CDR3 protein, CDR3 DNA. D genes are given only for firm matches. Size values are once, few and many counts, or a class for expanded clones, and some rows have none.

length: 11
V: TRBV28
J: TRBJ1-6
D: NA
size: NA
CDR3: CATGGNSPLHF
DNA: TGTGCCACCGGAGGTAATTCACCCCTCCACTTT

length: 12
V: TRBV11-1
J: TRBJ1-6
D: NA
size: NA
CDR3: CASSFRDSPLHF
DNA: TGTGCCAGCAGCTTCAGGGATTCACCCCTCCACTTT

length: 13
V: TRBV6-2/TRBV6-3
J: TRBJ1-1
D: NA
size: NA
CDR3: CASSYSGVPEAFF
DNA: TGTGCCAGCAGTTACTCAGGGGTCCCTGAAGCTTTCTTT

length: 14
V: TRBV21-1
J: TRBJ1-2
D: NA
size: NA
CDR3: CATEFGTEFYGYTF
DNA: TGTGCCACCGAATTTGGGACAGAATTCTATGGCTACACCTTC

length: 12
V: TRBV2
J: TRBJ1-2
D: NA
size: NA
CDR3: CASSVLREDYTF
DNA: TGTGCCAGCAGTGTGCTCCGGGAAGACTACACCTTC

length: 11
V: TRBV20-1
J: TRBJ1-1
D: TRBD1
size: NA
CDR3: CSARTGIEAFF
DNA: TGCAGTGCTAGGACAGGGATTGAAGCTTTCTTT

length: 12
V: TRBV5-6
J: TRBJ1-2
D: NA
size: NA
CDR3: CASSPNRAGYTF
DNA: TGTGCCAGCAGCCCCAACAGGGCTGGCTACACCTTC

length: 18
V: TRBV30
J: TRBJ1-1
D: NA
size: NA
CDR3: CAWSVQVGWTVMNTEAFF
DNA: TGTGCCTGGAGTGTACAGGTGGGCTGGACAGTCATGAACACTGAAGCTTTCTTT

length: 18
V: TRBV5-1
J: TRBJ2-3
D: TRBD2
size: NA
CDR3: CASSLGASGGPFTDTQYF
DNA: TGCGCCAGCAGCTTGGGTGCTAGCGGGGGCCCCTTCACAGATACGCAGTATTTT

length: 16
V: TRBV30
J: TRBJ2-2
D: TRBD2
size: NA
CDR3: CALRGLAGANTGELFF
DNA: TGTGCCCTAAGGGGACTAGCGGGGGCGAACACCGGGGAGCTGTTTTTT

length: 15
V: TRBV3-1/TRBV3-2
J: TRBJ2-5
D: NA
size: NA
CDR3: CASSPRGTDQETQYF
DNA: TGTGCCAGCAGCCCTCGGGGGACGGACCAAGAGACCCAGTACTTC

length: 12
V: TRBV5-1
J: TRBJ2-2
D: NA
size: NA
CDR3: CASSLGAGELFF
DNA: TGCGCCAGCAGCTTGGGAGCCGGGGAGCTGTTTTTT

length: 16
V: TRBV21-1
J: TRBJ1-2
D: NA
size: NA
CDR3: CASSKRINREVGGYTF
DNA: TGTGCCAGCAGCAAACGAATCAATCGGGAAGTAGGTGGCTACACCTTC

length: 16
V: TRBV7-9
J: TRBJ2-6
D: NA
size: NA
CDR3: CASSPPLLSGANVLTF
DNA: TGTGCCAGCAGCCCCCCCCTCCTCTCTGGGGCCAACGTCCTGACTTTC

length: 14
V: TRBV10-3
J: TRBJ1-2
D: NA
size: NA
CDR3: CAISSSGTTYGYTF
DNA: TGTGCCATCAGTTCATCCGGGACTACCTATGGCTACACCTTC

length: 15
V: TRBV7-6
J: TRBJ2-7
D: NA
size: NA
CDR3: CASSLGPGTPYEQYF
DNA: TGTGCCAGCAGCTTAGGCCCCGGGACACCCTACGAGCAGTACTTC

length: 14
V: TRBV2
J: TRBJ2-2
D: TRBD1
size: NA
CDR3: CASRTDRGAGELFF
DNA: TGTGCCAGCAGGACGGACAGGGGGGCCGGGGAGCTGTTTTTT

length: 14
V: TRBV5-1
J: TRBJ1-4
D: TRBD1
size: NA
CDR3: CASSFRDSNEKLFF
DNA: TGCGCCAGCAGCTTCCGGGACAGTAATGAAAAACTGTTTTTT

length: 15
V: TRBV18
J: TRBJ2-4
D: TRBD1
size: few
CDR3: CASSPMTGSENIQYF
DNA: TGTGCCAGCTCACCAATGACAGGGTCGGAGAACATTCAGTACTTC

length: 14
V: TRBV3-1/TRBV3-2
J: TRBJ2-3
D: TRBD1
size: NA
CDR3: CASSDRASTDTQYF
DNA: TGTGCCAGCAGCGACAGGGCGAGCACAGATACGCAGTATTTT

length: 14
V: TRBV15
J: TRBJ2-7
D: NA
size: NA
CDR3: CATSRGRTTYEQYF
DNA: TGTGCCACCAGCAGAGGGAGAACTACCTACGAGCAGTACTTC

length: 14
V: TRBV29-1
J: TRBJ2-7
D: NA
size: NA
CDR3: CSVERRGGSYEQYF
DNA: TGCAGCGTTGAAAGGCGGGGAGGATCCTACGAGCAGTACTTC

length: 15
V: TRBV7-2
J: TRBJ2-7
D: TRBD2
size: NA
CDR3: CASSFSGGEVYEQYF
DNA: TGTGCCAGCAGCTTTTCGGGGGGGGAGGTATACGAGCAGTACTTC

length: 16
V: TRBV4-1
J: TRBJ2-7
D: TRBD2
size: NA
CDR3: CASSQSAAGGVGEQYF
DNA: TGCGCCAGCAGCCAATCTGCCGCGGGGGGCGTGGGCGAGCAGTACTTC

length: 14
V: TRBV5-1
J: TRBJ1-5
D: NA
size: NA
CDR3: CAILRRNRDQPQHF
DNA: TGCGCCATCCTTAGACGGAACAGGGATCAGCCCCAGCATTTT

length: 15
V: TRBV10-3
J: TRBJ2-7
D: TRBD1
size: NA
CDR3: CAISEINRGPREQYF
DNA: TGTGCCATCAGTGAGATCAACAGGGGGCCCCGAGAGCAGTACTTC

length: 16
V: TRBV5-4
J: TRBJ1-4
D: NA
size: once
CDR3: CASSLVPPGENEKLFF
DNA: TGTGCCAGCAGCTTGGTTCCTCCGGGTGAAAATGAAAAACTGTTTTTT

length: 14
V: TRBV25-1
J: TRBJ2-7
D: NA
size: once
CDR3: CASSDDPGPYEQYF
DNA: TGTGCCAGCAGTGACGACCCAGGGCCCTACGAGCAGTACTTC

length: 14
V: TRBV6-2/TRBV6-3
J: TRBJ1-1
D: TRBD1
size: once
CDR3: CASSRAGQATEAFF
DNA: TGTGCCAGCAGTAGAGCCGGACAGGCCACTGAAGCTTTCTTT

length: 15
V: TRBV5-4
J: TRBJ2-1
D: NA
size: NA
CDR3: CASSLVGTHGDEQFF
DNA: TGTGCCAGCAGCTTGGTGGGGACTCATGGGGATGAGCAGTTCTTC

length: 13
V: TRBV7-6
J: TRBJ2-7
D: NA
size: NA
CDR3: CASSSYQGYEQYF
DNA: TGTGCCAGCAGCTCATATCAGGGTTACGAGCAGTACTTC

length: 15
V: TRBV5-1
J: TRBJ1-6
D: NA
size: NA
CDR3: CASTLATGGNSPLHF
DNA: TGCGCCAGCACCCTCGCCACGGGAGGGAATTCACCCCTCCACTTT

length: 14
V: TRBV19
J: TRBJ2-7
D: NA
size: NA
CDR3: CASSISPGRYEQYF
DNA: TGTGCCAGTAGTATTAGTCCAGGGCGTTACGAGCAGTACTTC

length: 14
V: TRBV29-1
J: TRBJ2-3
D: NA
size: NA
CDR3: CSVEVGDFTDTQYF
DNA: TGCAGCGTTGAAGTTGGGGACTTCACAGATACGCAGTATTTT

length: 13
V: TRBV7-8
J: TRBJ2-7
D: TRBD1
size: NA
CDR3: CASSSGQLYEQYF
DNA: TGTGCCAGCAGCTCGGGACAGCTCTACGAGCAGTACTTC

length: 15
V: TRBV7-9
J: TRBJ2-7
D: NA
size: NA
CDR3: CASTTRGTRDREQYF
DNA: TGTGCCAGCACCACCAGGGGTACAAGGGATCGGGAGCAGTACTTC

length: 16
V: TRBV18
J: TRBJ2-7
D: TRBD2
size: NA
CDR3: CASSPASGLISYEQYF
DNA: TGTGCCAGCTCACCGGCTAGCGGGCTAATCTCCTACGAGCAGTACTTC

length: 15
V: TRBV5-1
J: TRBJ1-6
D: TRBD1
size: NA
CDR3: CASSLEGQGASPLHF
DNA: TGCGCCAGCAGCTTGGAAGGACAGGGGGCATCACCCCTCCACTTT

length: 12
V: TRBV11-2
J: TRBJ2-7
D: NA
size: NA
CDR3: CASSLVGYEQYF
DNA: TGTGCCAGCAGCTTAGTCGGTTACGAGCAGTACTTC

length: 13
V: TRBV6-6
J: TRBJ1-1
D: NA
size: NA
CDR3: CASSGQLNTEAFF
DNA: TGTGCCAGCAGTGGACAGCTGAACACTGAAGCTTTCTTT

length: 16
V: TRBV15
J: TRBJ2-6
D: NA
size: NA
CDR3: CATSRDSVPGANVLTF
DNA: TGTGCCACCAGCAGAGATTCGGTACCTGGGGCCAACGTCCTGACTTTC

length: 16
V: TRBV5-8
J: TRBJ2-7
D: NA
size: NA
CDR3: CASSLYRQRSSYEQYF
DNA: TGTGCCAGCAGCTTGTATCGCCAGAGGAGCTCCTACGAGCAGTACTTC

length: 15
V: TRBV4-3
J: TRBJ1-3
D: NA
size: NA
CDR3: CASSQDIGGRDTIYF
DNA: TGCGCCAGCAGCCAAGACATCGGAGGACGGGACACCATATATTTT

length: 16
V: TRBV7-2
J: TRBJ1-1
D: TRBD1
size: NA
CDR3: CASSLGTGYLNTEAFF
DNA: TGTGCCAGCAGCTTGGGGACAGGGTACTTGAACACTGAAGCTTTCTTT

length: 14
V: TRBV7-2
J: TRBJ2-7
D: NA
size: NA
CDR3: CAATDKAGRYEQYF
DNA: TGTGCCGCCACCGACAAGGCAGGAAGATACGAGCAGTACTTC

length: 14
V: TRBV2
J: TRBJ1-1
D: NA
size: NA
CDR3: CASSLSPGSTEAFF
DNA: TGTGCCAGCAGCCTCAGCCCGGGGAGCACTGAAGCTTTCTTT

length: 17
V: TRBV5-8
J: TRBJ2-5
D: TRBD1
size: once
CDR3: CASKPPGTGAMGETQYF
DNA: TGTGCCAGCAAACCTCCAGGGACAGGGGCAATGGGTGAGACCCAGTACTTC

length: 14
V: TRBV5-4
J: TRBJ1-6
D: NA
size: NA
CDR3: CASRWAVDNSPLHF
DNA: TGTGCCAGCAGGTGGGCAGTCGATAATTCACCCCTCCACTTT

length: 11
V: TRBV30
J: TRBJ1-1
D: NA
size: NA
CDR3: CAWSGQTEAFF
DNA: TGTGCCTGGAGTGGACAGACTGAAGCTTTCTTT

length: 12
V: TRBV27
J: TRBJ2-3
D: NA
size: NA
CDR3: CASSLRGSGQYF
DNA: TGTGCCAGCAGTTTAAGAGGGTCGGGGCAGTATTTT

length: 18
V: TRBV20-1
J: TRBJ2-7
D: TRBD1
size: NA
CDR3: CSASTPGQAIGTAYEQYF
DNA: TGCAGTGCTAGTACCCCGGGACAGGCCATAGGTACTGCCTACGAGCAGTACTTC

length: 13
V: TRBV15
J: TRBJ1-3
D: NA
size: NA
CDR3: CATRVSAGNTIYF
DNA: TGTGCCACCAGGGTCTCGGCTGGAAACACCATATATTTT

length: 14
V: TRBV9
J: TRBJ1-1
D: TRBD1
size: few
CDR3: CASSAYRGGTEAFF
DNA: TGTGCCAGCAGCGCATACAGGGGAGGCACTGAAGCTTTCTTT

length: 14
V: TRBV5-1
J: TRBJ1-2
D: NA
size: NA
CDR3: CASSEGERGYGYTF
DNA: TGCGCCAGCAGCGAGGGGGAAAGAGGGTATGGCTACACCTTC

length: 13
V: TRBV6-5
J: TRBJ2-3
D: NA
size: NA
CDR3: CASSLPGADTQYF
DNA: TGTGCCAGCAGCCTACCGGGGGCAGATACGCAGTATTTT

length: 13
V: TRBV5-1
J: TRBJ1-1
D: TRBD1
size: NA
CDR3: CASSPTGDTEAFF
DNA: TGCGCCAGCAGCCCCACAGGGGACACTGAAGCTTTCTTT

length: 19
V: TRBV6-1
J: TRBJ2-7
D: TRBD2
size: once
CDR3: CASSEDRTSGGADSYEQYF
DNA: TGTGCCAGCAGTGAAGATAGGACTAGCGGGGGGGCGGACTCCTACGAGCAGTACTTC